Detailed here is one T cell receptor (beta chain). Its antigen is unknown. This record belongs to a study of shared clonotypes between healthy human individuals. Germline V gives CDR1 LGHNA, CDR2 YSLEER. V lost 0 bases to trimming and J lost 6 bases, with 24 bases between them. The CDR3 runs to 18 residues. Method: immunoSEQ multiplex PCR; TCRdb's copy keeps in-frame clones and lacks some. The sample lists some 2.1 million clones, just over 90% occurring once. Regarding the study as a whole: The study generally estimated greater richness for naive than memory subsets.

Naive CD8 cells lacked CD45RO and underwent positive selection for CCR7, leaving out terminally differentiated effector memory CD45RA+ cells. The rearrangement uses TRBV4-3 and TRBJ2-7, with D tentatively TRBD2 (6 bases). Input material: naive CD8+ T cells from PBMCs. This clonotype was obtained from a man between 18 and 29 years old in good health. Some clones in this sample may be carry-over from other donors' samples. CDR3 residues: CASSQDWAIAEGIVEQYF. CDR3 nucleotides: TGCGCCAGCAGCCAAGATTGGGCGATAGCGGAAGGAATCGTCGAGCAGTACTTC.